A single T cell receptor (beta chain) is shown here with its context. As yet, its antigen is unknown. The protocol was immunoSEQ multiplex PCR, while the TCRdb copy is restricted to in-frame clones and leaves out a portion. In the table there are about 980,000 clones, around three quarters of which are singletons. With 8 bases clipped from V and 4 bases from J, the junction kept 7 bases outside the gene matches. CDR1 and CDR2 from the germline V gene are ENHRY and SYGVKD. CDR3 length: 13 amino acids. The data derive from a study of shared clonotypes between healthy human individuals. Study-level points and caveats: Non-shared clonotypes were found to have lower generation probabilities than the clonotypes that were shared by all four of the sorted-subset donors. Sorted-subset sequencing, rarefaction showed, was incomplete despite large depth. A generally larger estimated richness was seen in naive subsets than in memory subsets.

The chain joins TRBV10-3 to TRBJ2-7; 8 bases agree with TRBD1. The TCR sequence derives from a man between 18 and 29 years old in good health. The sample taken for sequencing was memory CD4+ T cells sorted from blood. Subset here: CD45RA-negative fraction. The CDR3 reads CAIEGQGTYEQYF. The CDR3 nucleotides read TGTGCCATCGAAGGACAGGGTACATACGAGCAGTACTTC.